Listed below are T cell receptor beta chains from one sample, sequenced in a study of blood T cells in healthy people across ages. TCRdb reanalysed the 5' RACE reads using MiXCR and keeps one entry per CDR3 protein. The sample has about 680,000 distinct CDR3 sequences, more than 40% seen once. Source material: blood. The receptors shown here come from a woman aged 55-75 years in good health. CDR3s include the opening cysteine and the closing phenylalanine or tryptophan. A D gene is named only where the DNA matches it firmly. Size tells how often a clone was seen (once, few, many) or the class of an expanded clone, and some rows leave it out.

abundance,d_gene,v_gene,j_gene,CDR3aa,CDR3nt
-,TRBD1,TRBV7-6,TRBJ1-2,CASSPDRGVWGYTF,TGTGCCAGCAGCCCGGACAGGGGGGTATGGGGCTACACCTTC
-,TRBD2,TRBV5-1,TRBJ2-5,CASSFSGRMGETQYF,TGCGCCAGCAGCTTTAGCGGGAGAATGGGAGAGACCCAGTACTTC
-,TRBD1,TRBV28,TRBJ1-2,CASSSPAGQGAYGYTF,TGTGCCAGCAGTTCCCCCGCCGGACAGGGTGCCTATGGCTACACCTTC
few,TRBD2,TRBV7-9,TRBJ2-4,CASSLYAGRGRGRNIQYF,TGTGCCAGCAGCTTATACGCGGGCCGCGGGAGGGGAAGAAACATTCAGTACTTC
-,TRBD1,TRBV18,TRBJ1-2,CASSPSGGGYGYTF,TGTGCCAGCTCACCGTCAGGGGGCGGCTATGGCTACACCTTC
-,-,TRBV5-1,TRBJ2-6,CASSFDPPGGANVLTF,TGCGCCAGCAGCTTTGACCCCCCGGGTGGGGCCAACGTCCTGACTTTC
-,TRBD2,TRBV20-1,TRBJ2-7,CSARGGTSGYEQYF,TGCAGTGCTAGAGGTGGGACTAGCGGCTACGAGCAGTACTTC
-,-,TRBV2,TRBJ2-1,CASSVLDLNEQFF,TGTGCCAGCAGTGTACTAGACCTCAATGAGCAGTTCTTC
-,-,TRBV6-2/TRBV6-3,TRBJ1-5,CASSSTLTNQPQHF,TGTGCCAGCAGTTCGACATTAACCAATCAGCCCCAGCATTTT
few,-,TRBV6-6,TRBJ2-1,CASSLASNEQFF,TGTGCCAGCAGTCTAGCGAGCAATGAGCAGTTCTTC
few,TRBD2,TRBV10-3,TRBJ2-1,CAISDLAGEAYNEQFF,TGTGCCATCAGTGACCTAGCGGGAGAGGCCTACAATGAGCAGTTCTTC
few,-,TRBV21-1,TRBJ2-7,CASSSRWGEGYEQYF,TGTGCCAGCAGCTCCCGGTGGGGGGAGGGGTACGAGCAGTACTTC
-,-,TRBV29-1,TRBJ2-5,CSVVPGLQETQYF,TGCAGCGTTGTCCCGGGACTTCAAGAGACCCAGTACTTC
-,-,TRBV20-1,TRBJ2-3,CSASPSDWAERRGTSTDTQYF,TGCAGTGCTAGCCCCAGCGACTGGGCGGAGCGGCGGGGAACTAGCACAGATACGCAATATTTT
-,TRBD1,TRBV7-8,TRBJ1-2,CASSLARTGFVGYTF,TGTGCCAGCAGCTTAGCTAGGACAGGGTTTGTCGGCTACACCTTC
-,TRBD2,TRBV2,TRBJ2-5,CASRKIASGHNEQYF,TGTGCCAGCAGAAAGATTGCTAGCGGCCACAATGAGCAGTACTTC
-,-,TRBV20-1,TRBJ1-4,CSGWQGNEKLFF,TGCAGTGGATGGCAGGGTAATGAAAAACTGTTTTTT
-,-,TRBV29-1,TRBJ2-7,CSVVVNFPYEQYF,TGCAGCGTTGTGGTAAACTTCCCCTACGAGCAGTACTTC
-,-,TRBV7-6,TRBJ1-6,CASSSSGVSPLHF,TGTGCCAGCAGCTCCTCGGGGGTCTCACCCCTCCACTTT
few,-,TRBV20-1,TRBJ2-1,CSASETVRDEQFF,TGCAGTGCTAGTGAGACAGTTCGGGATGAGCAGTTCTTC
-,-,TRBV5-1,TRBJ1-2,CASSLDGVYGYTF,TGCGCCAGCAGCTTAGACGGCGTGTATGGCTACACCTTC
medium-sized,-,TRBV7-8,TRBJ2-7,CASSLRAGYYEQYF,TGTGCCAGCAGCTTACGAGCTGGATACTACGAGCAGTACTTC
-,TRBD2,TRBV20-1,TRBJ2-1,CSARDPSQASGRYNEQFF,TGCAGTGCTAGAGACCCTTCTCAAGCTAGCGGGAGGTACAATGAGCAGTTCTTC
-,-,TRBV6-2/TRBV6-3,TRBJ2-7,CASSYSSWYSYEQYF,TGTGCCAGCAGTTACTCGTCCTGGTACTCCTACGAGCAGTACTTC
-,TRBD1,TRBV30,TRBJ2-3,CASDRGLTDTQYF,TGTGCCTCGGACAGGGGGCTAACAGATACGCAGTATTTT
-,TRBD1,TRBV18,TRBJ1-1,CASSPTSRTGDTEAFF,TGTGCCAGCTCACCAACCTCTAGGACAGGAGACACTGAAGCTTTCTTT
-,-,TRBV6-1,TRBJ1-1,CASGGQLNTEAFF,TGTGCCAGCGGAGGACAGCTCAACACTGAAGCTTTCTTT
-,-,TRBV27,TRBJ2-2,CASRQETGRFDTGELFF,TGTGCCAGCAGGCAAGAGACAGGGAGGTTTGACACCGGGGAGCTGTTTTTT
-,-,TRBV18,TRBJ2-3,CASSPTSARHTQYF,TGTGCCAGCTCACCGACTTCAGCCAGGCATACGCAGTATTTT
-,TRBD2,TRBV2,TRBJ2-1,CASKGGRASNEQFF,TGTGCCAGCAAGGGAGGGAGGGCCAGTAATGAGCAGTTCTTC
-,TRBD1,TRBV5-1,TRBJ1-5,CASSLDGQGVQPQHF,TGCGCCAGCAGCTTGGACGGACAGGGGGTCCAGCCCCAGCATTTT
many,-,TRBV7-9,TRBJ1-2,CASSVQTGMDYGYTF,TGTGCCAGCAGCGTACAGACAGGCATGGACTATGGCTACACCTTC
-,-,TRBV5-4,TRBJ2-7,CASSLDTVNEQYF,TGTGCCAGCAGCTTGGACACGGTGAACGAGCAGTACTTC
-,-,TRBV12-5,TRBJ2-1,CASGSHGANSYNEQFF,TGTGCTAGTGGTTCCCACGGGGCCAACTCCTACAATGAGCAGTTCTTC
few,-,TRBV20-1,TRBJ1-5,CSASVGLGDQPQHF,TGCAGTGCTAGTGTAGGGTTAGGTGATCAGCCCCAGCATTTT
-,-,TRBV29-1,TRBJ2-7,CSVEGTGGGYNEQYF,TGCAGCGTTGAAGGGACAGGTGGAGGGTACAATGAGCAGTACTTC
-,-,TRBV29-1,TRBJ2-7,CSVGQNQEAQYF,TGCAGCGTCGGACAGAACCAAGAGGCCCAGTACTTC
few,TRBD2,TRBV2,TRBJ2-3,CASSEEIAGDGTQYF,TGTGCCAGCAGTGAGGAAATAGCGGGAGATGGTACGCAGTATTTT
-,TRBD2,TRBV9,TRBJ2-1,CASSVALAGNYNEQFF,TGTGCCAGCAGCGTAGCTCTAGCGGGAAACTACAATGAGCAGTTCTTC
few,-,TRBV4-3,TRBJ2-7,CASSQDDRVDEQYF,TGCGCCAGCAGCCAAGACGACAGAGTCGACGAGCAGTACTTC
few,TRBD2,TRBV20-1,TRBJ2-1,CSATAGLAGSRINNEQFF,TGCAGTGCCACCGCGGGACTAGCGGGATCCCGAATTAACAATGAGCAGTTCTTC
few,TRBD2,TRBV24-1,TRBJ2-1,CATSAPGLAGENEQFF,TGTGCCACCAGTGCCCCGGGACTAGCGGGAGAAAATGAGCAGTTCTTC
-,TRBD2,TRBV9,TRBJ2-4,CASSVLAGPNNEQYF,TGTGCCAGCAGCGTTCTAGCGGGACCTAACAATGAGCAGTACTTC
-,-,TRBV6-2/TRBV6-3,TRBJ2-5,CASSPLHRVYYNEQYF,TGTGCCAGCAGTCCCCTCCACAGGGTTTACTACAATGAGCAGTACTTC
-,TRBD2,TRBV20-1,TRBJ2-3,CSGEGPPVTDTQYF,TGCAGTGGGGAGGGGCCCCCGGTGACAGATACGCAGTATTTT
-,-,TRBV20-1,TRBJ1-1,CSVRDGGNTEAFF,TGCAGTGTCCGGGACGGTGGGAACACTGAAGCTTTCTTT
few,-,TRBV7-2,TRBJ1-2,CASSRTPGNYGYTF,TGTGCCAGCAGCCGAACTCCAGGGAACTATGGCTACACCTTC
few,-,TRBV29-1,TRBJ2-4,CSVVVDPSQEEQYF,TGCAGCGTTGTTGTCGACCCCAGTCAGGAGGAGCAGTACTTC